A single sample gave rise to the 21 T cell receptor beta chains below, sequenced in a study of OX40 agonist ivuxolimab in advanced cancers. Clones were read by immunoSEQ multiplex PCR, and TCRdb kept only the in-frame ones, dropping some. This table holds some 47,000 clones, approximately 80% found once. The sample in question was CD4+ or CD8+ T cells sorted from blood, obtained in a trial of the OX40 agonist ivuxolimab. The receptors were gathered from an adult with an advanced solid tumor such as melanoma, head and neck, liver or kidney cancer.

This clone was seen more than once but under ten times. The genes are TRBV7-6 and TRBJ2-5, with TRBD2 as a possible D gene (6 bases). Trimming cost V 3 bases and J 2 bases, with 7 bases left between them. Looked up from germline, CDR1 is SGHVS and CDR2 is FNYEAQ. The CDR3 extends over 13 amino acids. The CDR3 loop is CASSLGLQETQYF. CDR3 nucleotides: TGTGCCAGCAGCTTGGGACTTCAAGAGACCCAGTACTTC.

V and J are TRBV10-3 and TRBJ2-4; tentative D call: TRBD1 (5 bases). CDR1 is ENHRY and CDR2 is SYGVKD in the germline V gene. This CDR3 region has 12 residues. With 2 bases removed from V and 7 bases from J, the gap between germline ends came to 6 bases. CDR3 DNA sequence: TGTGCCATCAGTGAGGGGGCGAACATTCAGTACTTC. Its protein product is CAISEGANIQYF.

V is TRBV6-1 and J is TRBJ2-7; 9 bases align to TRBD2. CDR1 is MNHNS and CDR2 is SASEGT in the germline V gene. The V gene end was trimmed by 4 bases and the J gene end by 4 bases; junction bases not matched to a gene: 11. The CDR3 is 16 residues long. The CDR3 region has the DNA TGTGCCAGCAGTGCGTTGGGTAGCGGGAGTCAATACGAGCAGTACTTC. Encoded protein: CASSALGSGSQYEQYF.

The rearrangement links TRBV25-1 to TRBJ1-1; no reliable D call. The CDR3 is 14 residues long. V gave up 3 bases and J gave up 6 bases, with 14 bases separating them. Germline V gene lookup returns CDR1 MGHDK and CDR2 SYGVNS. In nucleotides, the CDR3 is TGTGCCAGCAGTGAGTCAGGCAGGCTGGCTGAAGCTTTCTTT. This gives the protein CASSESGRLAEAFF.

J is TRBJ2-1 and V is TRBV5-4; the match to TRBD2 covers 9 bases. Germline V gene lookup returns CDR1 SGHNT and CDR2 YYREEE (reference sequence). The CDR3 has 16 residues. V dropped 6 bases and J dropped 8; count of bases not matched to a gene: 15. CDR3 sequence (DNA): TGTGCCAGCATCCGCACTAGCGGGTCAGACAGCGATGAGCAGTTCTTC. Its translation: CASIRTSGSDSDEQFF. Together with reference TRBV5-4 and TRBJ2-1, the CDR3 gives the full variable domain: ETGVTQSPTHLIKTRGQQVTLRCSSQSGHNTVSWYQQALGQGPQFIFQYYREEENGRGNFPPRFSGLQFPNYSSELNVNALELDDSALYLCASIRTSGSDSDEQFFGPGTRLTVL.

This clone was seen a single time. The rearrangement links TRBV9 to TRBJ2-7, with 11 nucleotides matching TRBD1. CDR1 is SGDLS and CDR2 is YYNGEE in the germline V gene. The CDR3 covers 15 residues. Trimming cost V 3 bases and J 6 bases; bases outside gene matches: 8. DNA of the CDR3: TGTGCCAGCAGCGCCCGGGACAGGGGGGGTGGCGAGCAGTACTTC. This sequence encodes CASSARDRGGGEQYF.

This clone was observed once. The J gene is TRBJ2-1, the V gene TRBV5-6, with D possibly matching TRBD2 (6 bases). Germline assignment: CDR1 SGHDT and CDR2 YYEEEE. The CDR3 has 15 residues. Trimming removed 7 bases at V and 4 bases at J, with 18 bases between. The CDR3 bases are TGTGCCAGCGGTCGTTTTAGCGGCAGGTACAATGAGCAGTTCTTC. It is translated as CASGRFSGRYNEQFF.

This sequence joins TRBV6-5 and TRBJ2-7, with 8 bases matching TRBD2. Trimming removed 2 bases from V and 6 bases from J; junction bases left unmatched: 12. This CDR3 contains 16 residues. Germline V gene lookup returns CDR1 MNHEY and CDR2 SVGAGI. CDR3 nucleotide sequence: TGTGCCAGCAGTTACAATCGAGCGGGAGTCTTAGGCGAGCAGTACTTC. It translates to CASSYNRAGVLGEQYF.

The rearrangement joins TRBV28 to TRBJ2-3; maybe TRBD2 (5 bases). Trimming removed 1 base from V and 3 bases from J, with 8 bases in between. Germline-derived CDR1 and CDR2 are MDHEN and SYDVKM. The CDR3 is made up of 14 amino acids. CDR3 sequence: CASSLFSGTDTQYF. The CDR3 bases are TGTGCCAGCAGTTTATTCAGCGGTACAGATACGCAGTATTTT. The full variable domain, its missing parts supplied by reference TRBV28 and TRBJ2-3, is DVKVTQSSRYLVKRTGEKVFLECVQDMDHENMFWYRQDPGLGLRLIYFSYDVKMKEKGDIPEGYSVSREKKERFSLILESASTNQTSMYLCASSLFSGTDTQYFGPGTRLTVL.

The V gene is TRBV19, the J gene TRBJ2-7; either TRBD1 or TRBD2 may supply D (5 bases each). Trimming removed 4 bases at V and 5 bases at J, with 12 bases between. Germline V gene sequence: CDR1 LNHDA, CDR2 SQIVND (reference sequence). The CDR3 runs to 13 residues. The CDR3 DNA is TGTGCCAGTAGTACGGGACCCTTCAACGAGCAGTACTTC. It yields the protein CASSTGPFNEQYF. Full variable domain (missing parts from reference TRBV19 and TRBJ2-7): DGGITQSPKYLFRKEGQNVTLSCEQNLNHDAMYWYRQDPGQGLRLIYYSQIVNDFQKGDIAEGYSVSREKKESFPLTVTSAQKNPTAFYLCASSTGPFNEQYFGPGTRLTVT.

The chain recombines TRBV9 with TRBJ2-2; tentative D call: TRBD1 (6 bases). The V gene lost 4 bases and the J gene lost 7 bases, with 17 bases spanning the gap. The V gene's germline CDR1 is SGDLS and CDR2 YYNGEE. This CDR3 region has 15 residues. The CDR3 spells CASSPQGRGGGELFF. The CDR3 region has the DNA TGTGCCAGCAGCCCCCAGGGGCGTGGGGGCGGGGAGCTGTTTTTT.

This clone was found a few times. The gene calls are TRBV30 and TRBJ2-7; D ambiguous. CDR1 is GTSNPN, CDR2 SVGIG, per germline (reference sequence). The V end lost 7 bases, the J end lost 3 bases, and 10 bases lay between the germline ends. This CDR3 has 11 residues. This CDR3 reads CAFSTRYEQYF. CDR3 nucleotide sequence: TGTGCCTTTTCAACACGCTACGAGCAGTACTTC. Filled out from reference TRBV30 and TRBJ2-7, the complete variable domain reads SQTIHQWPATLVQPVGSPLSLECTVEGTSNPNLYWYRQAAGRGLQLLFYSVGIGQISSEVPQNLSASRPQDRQFILSSKKLLLSDSGFYLCAFSTRYEQYFGPGTRLTVT.

The V and J genes are TRBV27 and TRBJ2-7; TRBD2 is a possible D gene (5 bases). Trimming stripped 4 bases from V and 6 bases from J, with 16 bases between. CDR1 MNHEY and CDR2 SMNVEV come from the germline V gene (reference sequence). The CDR3 runs to 14 residues. CDR3 sequence reads: CASSSIFAGIEQYF. CDR3 in DNA: TGTGCCAGCAGTTCCATTTTCGCCGGGATCGAGCAGTACTTC.

This clone was seen a few times. The chain employs TRBV7-9 and TRBJ1-1, with D hard to call. CDR1 SEHNR and CDR2 FQNEAQ come from the germline V gene (reference sequence). V shed 5 bases and J shed 0 bases, with 7 bases lying between them. The CDR3 consists of 13 residues. CDR3 sequence (DNA): TGTGCCAGCAGCATTCAGGTGAACACTGAAGCTTTCTTT. Translating gives CASSIQVNTEAFF.

This rearrangement joins TRBV11-2 to TRBJ2-3, with 8 positions matching TRBD2. Germline CDR1 and CDR2: SGHAT and FQNNGV. This CDR3 is 15 amino acids long. Germline trimming cut 1 base from V and 2 bases from J; bases unmatched to any gene: 2. The DNA of the CDR3 is TGTGCCAGCAGCTTAGGCGGGAGGCACACAGATACGCAGTATTTT. Its translation is CASSLGGRHTDTQYF.

This clone was detected a few times. The J gene is TRBJ2-5, the V gene TRBV30, with 9 bases matching TRBD2. This CDR3 contains 16 residues. Germline CDR1 reads GTSNPN; CDR2 reads SVGIG (reference sequence). V was pared by 1 base and J by 2 bases, with 8 bases of the junction left unmatched. The CDR3 loop reads CAWSGGGGIAQETQYF. The CDR3 DNA reads TGTGCCTGGAGTGGCGGGGGGGGGATAGCTCAAGAGACCCAGTACTTC.

The V and J genes are TRBV18 and TRBJ2-7, with a tentative D call TRBD1 (6 bases). The CDR3 loop spans 16 amino acids. The germline V and J ends were trimmed by 0 bases and 0 bases, with 12 bases remaining between them. Per germline, CDR1 KGHSH and CDR2 LQKENI. The CDR3 region has the DNA TGTGCCAGCTCACCACCGGTACAGGGTCGCTCCTACGAGCAGTACTTC. Translation: CASSPPVQGRSYEQYF. The full variable domain, rest sourced from reference TRBV18 and TRBJ2-7, is NAGVMQNPRHLVRRRGQEARLRCSPMKGHSHVYWYRQLPEEGLKFMVYLQKENIIDESGMPKERFSAEFPKEGPSILRIQQVVRGDSAAYFCASSPPVQGRSYEQYFGPGTRLTVT.

This sequence joins TRBV2 and TRBJ1-2; D ambiguous. CDR3 length: 17 residues. Germline-derived CDR1 and CDR2 are SNHLY and FYNNEI. Trimming shortened V by 2 bases and J by 4 bases, and 20 bases separated the two germline ends. The CDR3 DNA sequence: TGTGCCAGCAGTGAAAGGCGGGATAGGGTGGCGGTCTATGGCTACACCTTC. As protein: CASSERRDRVAVYGYTF.

This rearrangement joins TRBV4-3 to TRBJ1-1; tentatively, D is TRBD1 (6 bases). Germline CDR1 reads LGHNA; CDR2 reads YSLEER. The CDR3 has 13 residues. Trimming pared 6 bases from V and 8 bases from J, leaving 16 bases between. This chain's CDR3 is CASSPTGLREAFF. CDR3 DNA sequence: TGCGCCAGCAGTCCAACAGGGCTCCGGGAAGCTTTCTTT.

V usage is TRBV27 and J usage is TRBJ2-3; weak D call: TRBD2 (7 bases). CDR3 length equals 14 residues. The germline CDR1 and CDR2 sequences are MNHEY and SMNVEV (reference sequence). Trimming took 4 bases from V and 4 from J, leaving 12 bases between them. The CDR3 is CASSSKGGSDTQYF. The CDR3 DNA reads TGTGCCAGCAGTTCCAAGGGGGGGTCAGATACGCAGTATTTT.

Only a few counts were recorded for this clone. This chain uses TRBV5-6 with TRBJ2-3, with 11 bases lining up with TRBD2. The CDR3 runs 15 residues. V lost 0 bases to trimming and J lost 3 bases; unmatched junction nucleotides: 0. CDR1 and CDR2 from the germline V gene are SGHDT and YYEEEE. CDR3 in amino acids: CASSLGLAGTDTQYF. The CDR3, as DNA: TGTGCCAGCAGCTTGGGACTAGCGGGGACAGATACGCAGTATTTT.